A single sample is the source of the 28 T cell receptor beta chains below, sequenced in a study of response to subunit inactivated influenza vaccine. TCRdb re-called the RT-PCR reads with MiXCR, one entry per CDR3 protein. The sample carries a few hundred thousand distinct CDR3 sequences, around 20% recorded once. This specimen consisted of PBMCs from blood, obtained 21 months after vaccination. The receptors originated from a man aged 50 to 69 who received an inactivated influenza vaccine.

V gene TRBV4-3 combines with J gene TRBJ1-5, with D possibly matching TRBD1 (5 bases). This CDR3 has 16 residues. Looked up from germline, CDR1 is LGHNA and CDR2 is YSLEER. Trimming left V 8 bases short and J 1 base short, with 18 bases between. CDR3 residues: CASPTPGGGSNQPQHF. The CDR3 DNA follows: TGCGCCAGCCCCACCCCTGGGGGGGGGAGCAATCAGCCCCAGCATTTT.

This clonotype was detected ten times or more. The V gene is TRBV2, the J gene TRBJ1-2; D perhaps matches TRBD1 (5 bases). The CDR3 has 14 residues. In germline, CDR1 is SNHLY, CDR2 FYNNEI. V was shortened by 3 bases and J by 3 bases, with 11 bases between the two germline ends. The CDR3 region has the DNA TGTGCCAGCAGTGACCAGACAGACTACTATGGCTACACCTTC. Encoded protein: CASSDQTDYYGYTF.

The rearrangement uses TRBV6-2 or TRBV6-3 and TRBJ1-5; D call uncertain. The CDR3 consists of 16 residues. Germline V gene lookup returns CDR1 MNHEY and CDR2 SVGEGT. Trimming shortened V by 2 bases and J by 1 base, and 12 bases separated the two germline ends. The CDR3, as DNA: TGTGCCAGCAGTTACCCCGGCGTCTGGAGCAATCAGCCCCAGCATTTT. Translated: CASSYPGVWSNQPQHF.

A few counts support this clonotype. The gene calls are TRBV20-1 and TRBJ1-1; possible D gene TRBD1, 6 bases. The CDR3 is made up of 17 amino acids. Germline V lookup: CDR1 DFQATT, CDR2 SNEGSKA (reference sequence). CDR3 DNA sequence: TGCAGGCCAATGAGGGGAATCTACGGGACAATGTTCACTGAAGCTTTCTTT. Encoded protein: CRPMRGIYGTMFTEAFF.

For this clonotype: Relative to the germline gene, one junction end is altered; a read error may explain this. The CDR3 DNA reads TGTGCCAGCAGCCCGGGACCCAGCTACAGTGAGCAGTTCTTC. Translating gives CASSPGPSYSEQFF. The V call is TRBV12-3 or TRBV12-4, the J call TRBJ2-1; the D call may be TRBD1 or TRBD2 (5 bases each). The CDR3 consists of 14 residues.

In its sample, this clonotype was seen a few times. This sequence joins TRBV20-1 and TRBJ1-6; TRBD1 agrees at 7 bases. The CDR3 consists of 14 residues. Germline V gene lookup returns CDR1 DFQATT and CDR2 SNEGSKA (reference sequence). The junction had 7 bases not matched to a gene; V was cut back by 3 bases and J by 8 bases. In DNA, the CDR3 is TGCAGTGCTAGGAAGGGACAGCCAGATTCACCCCTCCACTTT. Protein: CSARKGQPDSPLHF.

This chain links TRBV20-1 with TRBJ2-7, with 9 bases lining up with TRBD1. Per the germline V gene, CDR1 is DFQATT and CDR2 is SNEGSKA (reference sequence). Trimming took 3 bases from V and 1 from J; bases not matched to a gene: 4. CDR3 length equals 14 residues. Written as DNA, the CDR3 is TGCAGTGCTAGTTCTGGGACAGGGTCCTACGAGCAGTACTTC. It specifies CSASSGTGSYEQYF.

This clonotype appeared a few times. V usage is TRBV5-1 and J usage is TRBJ1-3; 8 bases map to TRBD1. This CDR3 contains 15 residues. Trimming cost V 4 bases and J 5 bases; bases outside gene matches: 8. From germline, CDR1 is SGHRS and CDR2 YFSETQ. The CDR3 region is CASSGGTGRRNTIYF. For the CDR3, the DNA is TGCGCCAGCAGCGGAGGGACAGGTCGTCGAAACACCATATATTTT.

The chain combines TRBV12-3 or TRBV12-4 with TRBJ2-1; tentatively, D is TRBD1 (6 bases). Trimming cost V 4 bases and J 6 bases, with 10 bases left between them. The CDR3 is made up of 13 amino acids. The CDR3 nucleotides are TGTGCCAGCAGTTCGTGGGGGCCCAATGAGCAGTTCTTC. The encoded protein is CASSSWGPNEQFF.

This clonotype was observed many times. The V gene is TRBV6-1, the J gene TRBJ1-3; the D is unclear. V was cut by 6 bases and J by 3 bases, with 21 bases left in between. The CDR3 length is 17 residues. Germline CDR1 MNHNS, CDR2 SASEGT. The CDR3 sequence is CASRTSQRPESGNTIYF. In DNA, the CDR3 is TGTGCCAGCAGGACCTCACAGCGGCCCGAGAGTGGAAACACCATATATTTT.

This chain links TRBV12-3 or TRBV12-4 with TRBJ1-1, with 9 positions matching TRBD1. V lost 4 bases, J lost 9 bases, and 6 bases stayed unmatched. The CDR3 consists of 13 residues. CDR3 amino acids: CASSSGQGRQAFF. The DNA for the CDR3 is TGTGCCAGCAGTTCTGGACAGGGGAGACAAGCTTTCTTT.

This sequence joins TRBV4-3 and TRBJ1-2; TRBD1 might be the D (6 bases). CDR1 and CDR2 from the germline V gene are LGHNA and YSLEER. The V gene lost 1 base and the J gene lost 5 bases, with 20 bases spanning the gap. CDR3 length: 17 amino acids. CDR3 coding DNA: TGCGCCAGCAGCCAAGGACAGGCCAATTCAAAAGGGTATGGCTACACCTTC. It specifies CASSQGQANSKGYGYTF.

This chain uses TRBV29-1 with TRBJ1-2; 8 positions agree with TRBD1. Trimming took 6 bases from V and 8 from J; bases not matched to a gene: 5. This CDR3 has 11 residues. Per germline, CDR1 SQVTM and CDR2 ANQGSEA. The DNA for the CDR3 is TGCAGCGTGCCCAGGGGGCTCGGCTACACCTTC. As protein: CSVPRGLGYTF.

There are a few counts of this clonotype. The chain employs TRBV20-1 and TRBJ2-7; possibly TRBD1 or TRBD2 for D (5 bases each). The CDR3 totals 14 residues. Germline V gene data show CDR1 as DFQATT and CDR2 as SNEGSKA (reference sequence). Trimming pared 6 bases from V and 0 bases from J, leaving 15 bases between. The CDR3 DNA is TGCAGTGCAAAGAGGGACCGTGTCTCCTACGAGCAGTACTTC. This translates into CSAKRDRVSYEQYF.

The chain is built from TRBV4-3 and TRBJ1-6; D ambiguous. This CDR3 has 17 amino acids. Germline loops: CDR1 LGHNA, CDR2 YSLEER. V was pared by 0 bases and J by 8 bases, with 17 bases between. As DNA, the CDR3 is TGCGCCAGCAGCCAAGAGCAAACAGCCGGTTGGGATTCACCCCTCCACTTT. Translated, it gives CASSQEQTAGWDSPLHF.

The genes are TRBV6-5 and TRBJ1-1; TRBD1 aligns across 7 bases. Per germline, CDR1 MNHEY and CDR2 SVGAGI. The CDR3 extends over 13 amino acids. The V gene end was trimmed by 5 bases and the J gene end by 4 bases; junction bases not matched to a gene: 4. Here the CDR3 DNA reads TGTGCCAGCAGTCTACACAGGGGCACTGAAGCTTTCTTT. Translating gives CASSLHRGTEAFF.

CDR3 nucleotide sequence: TGCGCCAGCAGCCACCTTTTGTTCTCTGGGGCCAACGTCCTGACTTTC. Translation: CASSHLLFSGANVLTF. V and J are TRBV4-1 and TRBJ2-6; D gene uncertain. Trimming left V 3 bases short and J 0 bases short, with 9 bases between. From germline, CDR1 is MGHRA and CDR2 YSYEKL. The CDR3 covers 16 residues.

This clonotype occurred many times. The chain has TRBV12-3 or TRBV12-4 and TRBJ1-3, with no clear D. The CDR3 length is 15 residues. V was shortened by 0 bases and J by 0 bases, with 6 bases between the two germline ends. The CDR3 nucleotides are TGTGCCAGCAGTTTAGCACTGTTCTCTGGAAACACCATATATTTT. It encodes CASSLALFSGNTIYF.

The V and J genes are TRBV18 and TRBJ1-1; no definite D call. The CDR3 spans 14 residues. The ends were cut back, 3 bases at V and 3 bases at J, with 11 bases in the middle. The germline CDR1 and CDR2 sequences are KGHSH and LQKENI. CDR3 in amino acids: CASSPPDGYTEAFF. The DNA of the CDR3 is TGTGCCAGCTCACCCCCGGACGGATACACTGAAGCTTTCTTT.

This clonotype was seen at least ten times. The chain is built from TRBV10-3 and TRBJ1-1; 7 nucleotides agree with TRBD1. Germline-derived CDR1 and CDR2 are ENHRY and SYGVKD. The length of the CDR3 is 13 residues. Unmatched junction bases numbered 6, after V lost 9 bases and J lost 2 bases. CDR3 sequence reads: CAISDRANTEAFF. The CDR3 DNA sequence: TGTGCCATTAGCGACAGGGCTAACACTGAAGCTTTCTTT.

Many counts were recorded for this clonotype. V usage is TRBV20-1 and J usage is TRBJ2-3; D is unresolved. Judging by the DNA end, TRBJ2-5 fits better; the J call may be wrong. The CDR3 extends over 12 amino acids. Per the germline V gene, CDR1 is DFQATT and CDR2 is SNEGSKA (reference sequence). The DNA of the CDR3 is TGCAGTGCTCCCCCAGGTGGGGATACCCAGTACTTC. This codes for CSAPPGGDTQYF.

The V call is TRBV6-5, the J call TRBJ1-5; D not certain. This CDR3 contains 14 residues. The germline V gene has CDR1 MNHEY and CDR2 SVGAGI. V lost 4 bases, J lost 5 bases, and 12 bases lay in between. For the CDR3, the DNA is TGTGCCAGCAGTTTACCGGGTTCGTATCAGCCCCAGCATTTT. Protein sequence: CASSLPGSYQPQHF.

This chain connects TRBV6-2 or TRBV6-3 to TRBJ1-2; no clear D. Germline-derived CDR1 and CDR2 are MNHEY and SVGEGT. V gave up 6 bases and J gave up 2 bases, with 7 bases separating them. This CDR3 region has 12 residues. CDR3 DNA: TGTGCCAGCAGAACGGTGAACTATGGCTACACCTTC. Its translation: CASRTVNYGYTF.

This chain links TRBV29-1 with TRBJ2-5; D assignment may be TRBD1 or TRBD2 (5 bases each). V lost 2 bases, J lost 8 bases, and 12 bases lay in between. The CDR3 totals 12 residues. CDR1 is SQVTM, CDR2 ANQGSEA, per germline. CDR3 amino acids: CSVEKGPRTQYF. CDR3 coding DNA: TGCAGCGTTGAAAAGGGACCACGCACCCAGTACTTC.

This clonotype was counted a few times. The V and J genes are TRBV12-3 or TRBV12-4 and TRBJ2-1; unclear D gene. Trimming pared 7 bases from V and 1 base from J, leaving 11 bases between. The CDR3 sequence is 14 residues long. The CDR3 region has the DNA TGTGCCAGCACTCTGACCGGTTCCTACAATGAGCAGTTCTTC. Its translation: CASTLTGSYNEQFF.

This clonotype occurred a few times. The chain has TRBV28 and TRBJ2-7; TRBD1 aligns across 7 bases. Germline V gives CDR1 MDHEN, CDR2 SYDVKM. The CDR3 spans 15 residues. The V segment lost 2 bases and the J segment 0 bases; nucleotides outside the gene matches: 4. The CDR3 nucleotides are TGTGCCAGCAGTTTACCAGGGGGTAGCTCCTACGAGCAGTACTTC. Amino acid sequence: CASSLPGGSSYEQYF.

This chain joins TRBV20-1 and TRBJ2-3; D assignment may be TRBD1 or TRBD2 (5 bases each). Trimming left V 3 bases short and J 1 base short, with 11 bases between. CDR3 size: 14 residues. Germline CDR1 is DFQATT and CDR2 is SNEGSKA (reference sequence). The CDR3 loop reads CSARGVGGTDTQYF. The CDR3 bases are TGCAGTGCTAGGGGGGTCGGGGGCACAGATACGCAGTATTTT.

This chain joins TRBV6-5 and TRBJ1-1; possibly TRBD1 for D (6 bases). Trimming took 10 bases from V and 1 from J, leaving 10 bases between them. Germline CDR1 MNHEY, CDR2 SVGAGI. The CDR3 is 12 residues long. In DNA form, the CDR3 reads TGTGCCACCCTACAGGGGAACACTGAAGCTTTCTTT. Translating it yields CATLQGNTEAFF.